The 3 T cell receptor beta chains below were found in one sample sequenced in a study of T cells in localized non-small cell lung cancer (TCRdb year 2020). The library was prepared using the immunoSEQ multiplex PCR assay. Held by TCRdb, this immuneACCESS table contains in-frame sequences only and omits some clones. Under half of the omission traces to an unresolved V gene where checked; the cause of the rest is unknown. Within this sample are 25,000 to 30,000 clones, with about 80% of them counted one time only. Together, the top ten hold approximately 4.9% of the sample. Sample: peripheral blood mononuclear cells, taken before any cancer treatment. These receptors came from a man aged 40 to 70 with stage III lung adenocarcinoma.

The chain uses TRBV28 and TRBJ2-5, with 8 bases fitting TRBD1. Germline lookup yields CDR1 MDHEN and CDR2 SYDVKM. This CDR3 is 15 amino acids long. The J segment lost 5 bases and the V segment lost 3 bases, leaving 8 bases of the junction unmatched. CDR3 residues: CASSFGQGLAETQYF. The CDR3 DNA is TGTGCCAGCAGTTTCGGACAGGGTCTGGCGGAGACCCAGTACTTC. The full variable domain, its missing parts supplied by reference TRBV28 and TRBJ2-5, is DVKVTQSSRYLVKRTGEKVFLECVQDMDHENMFWYRQDPGLGLRLIYFSYDVKMKEKGDIPEGYSVSREKKERFSLILESASTNQTSMYLCASSFGQGLAETQYFGPGTRLLVL.

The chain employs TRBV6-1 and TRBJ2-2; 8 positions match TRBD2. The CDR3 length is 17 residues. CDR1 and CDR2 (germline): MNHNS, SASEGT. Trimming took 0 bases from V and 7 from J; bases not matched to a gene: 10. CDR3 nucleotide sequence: TGTGCCAGCAGTGAAGCGCGGACTAGCCGGGGTTACGGGGAGCTGTTTTTT. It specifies CASSEARTSRGYGELFF.

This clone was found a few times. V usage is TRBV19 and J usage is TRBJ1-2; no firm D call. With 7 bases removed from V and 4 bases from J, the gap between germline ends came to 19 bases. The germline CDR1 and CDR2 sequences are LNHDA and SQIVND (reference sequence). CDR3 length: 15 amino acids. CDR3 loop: CASTGSAQPSYGYTF. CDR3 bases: TGTGCCAGTACGGGCAGCGCTCAACCTTCCTATGGCTACACCTTC.